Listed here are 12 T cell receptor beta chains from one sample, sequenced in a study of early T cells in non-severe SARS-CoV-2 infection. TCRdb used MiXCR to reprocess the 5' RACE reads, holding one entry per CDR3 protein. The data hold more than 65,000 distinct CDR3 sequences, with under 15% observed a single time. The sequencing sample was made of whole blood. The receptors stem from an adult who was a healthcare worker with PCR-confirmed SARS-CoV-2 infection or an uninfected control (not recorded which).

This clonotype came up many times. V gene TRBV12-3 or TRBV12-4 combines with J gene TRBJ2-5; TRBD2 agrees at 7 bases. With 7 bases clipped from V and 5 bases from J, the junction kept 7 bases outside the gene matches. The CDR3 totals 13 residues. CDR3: CASTLGGGETQYF. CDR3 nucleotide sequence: TGTGCCAGCACCCTGGGGGGAGGGGAGACCCAGTACTTC.

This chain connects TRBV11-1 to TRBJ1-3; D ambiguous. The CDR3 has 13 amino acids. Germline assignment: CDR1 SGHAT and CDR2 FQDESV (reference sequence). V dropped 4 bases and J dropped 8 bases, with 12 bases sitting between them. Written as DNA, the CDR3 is TGTGCCAGCAGCTACACCAGCCGGGACACCATATATTTT. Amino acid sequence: CASSYTSRDTIYF.

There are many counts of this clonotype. Here the CDR3 DNA reads TGTGCCAGCAGCTTGGGCAGGGGGAACTACGAGCAGTACTTC. As protein: CASSLGRGNYEQYF. This chain connects TRBV5-4 to TRBJ2-7; TRBD1 matches at 7 bases. This CDR3 spans 14 amino acids. V was clipped by 0 bases and J by 3 bases; unmatched bases: 3. The germline V gene has CDR1 SGHNT and CDR2 YYREEE (reference sequence). The whole variable domain, remainder taken from reference TRBV5-4 and TRBJ2-7, is ETGVTQSPTHLIKTRGQQVTLRCSSQSGHNTVSWYQQALGQGPQFIFQYYREEENGRGNFPPRFSGLQFPNYSSELNVNALELDDSALYLCASSLGRGNYEQYFGPGTRLTVT.

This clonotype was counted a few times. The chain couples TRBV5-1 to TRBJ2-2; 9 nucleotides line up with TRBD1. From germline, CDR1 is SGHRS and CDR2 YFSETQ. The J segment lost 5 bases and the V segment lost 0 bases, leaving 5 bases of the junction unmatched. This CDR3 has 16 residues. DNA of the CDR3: TGCGCCAGCAGCTTGGCCGGACAGGGGAGAACCGGGGAGCTGTTTTTT. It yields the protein CASSLAGQGRTGELFF.

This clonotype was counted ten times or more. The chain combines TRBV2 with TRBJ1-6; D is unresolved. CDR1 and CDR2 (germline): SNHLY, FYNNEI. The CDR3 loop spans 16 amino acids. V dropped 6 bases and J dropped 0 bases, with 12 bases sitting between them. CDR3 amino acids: CASSPQRSSYNSPLHF. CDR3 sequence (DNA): TGTGCCAGCAGCCCCCAAAGGAGCTCCTATAATTCACCCCTCCACTTT.

The CDR3 is CASSLTGLRVEEQFF. CDR3 nucleotides: TGTGCCAGCAGCTTAACCGGCTTGCGGGTGGAGGAGCAGTTCTTC. V and J are TRBV7-3 and TRBJ2-1, with a tentative D call TRBD2 (5 bases). Trimming shortened V by 0 bases and J by 10 bases, and 16 bases separated the two germline ends. CDR1 and CDR2 (germline): SGHTA, FQGTGA. This CDR3 has 15 residues.

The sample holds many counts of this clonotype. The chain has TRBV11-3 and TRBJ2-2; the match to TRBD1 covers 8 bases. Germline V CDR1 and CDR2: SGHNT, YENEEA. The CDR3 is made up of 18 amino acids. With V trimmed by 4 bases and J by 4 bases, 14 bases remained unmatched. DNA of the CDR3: TGTGCCAGCAGCTGGACAGGGTTCGGGTCTGAGGGCACCGGGGAGCTGTTTTTT. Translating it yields CASSWTGFGSEGTGELFF.

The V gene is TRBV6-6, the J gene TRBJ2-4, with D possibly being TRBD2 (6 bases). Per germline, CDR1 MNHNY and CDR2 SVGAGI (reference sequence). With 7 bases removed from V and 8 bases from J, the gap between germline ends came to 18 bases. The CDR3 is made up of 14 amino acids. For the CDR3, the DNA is TGTGCCAGCAACATAGGACTAAGAGGAGACATTCAGTACTTC. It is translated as CASNIGLRGDIQYF.

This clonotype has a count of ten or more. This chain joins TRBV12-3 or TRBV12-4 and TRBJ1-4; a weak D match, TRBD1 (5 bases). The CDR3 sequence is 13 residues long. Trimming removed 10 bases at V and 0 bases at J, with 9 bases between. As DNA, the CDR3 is TGTGCCACACTCAGGGCAACTAATGAAAAACTGTTTTTT. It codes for CATLRATNEKLFF.

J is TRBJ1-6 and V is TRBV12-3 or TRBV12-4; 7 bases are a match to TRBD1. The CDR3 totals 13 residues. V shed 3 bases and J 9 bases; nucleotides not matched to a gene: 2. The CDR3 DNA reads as TGTGCCAGCAGTTTGACAGGGACTTCACCCCTCCACTTT. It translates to CASSLTGTSPLHF.

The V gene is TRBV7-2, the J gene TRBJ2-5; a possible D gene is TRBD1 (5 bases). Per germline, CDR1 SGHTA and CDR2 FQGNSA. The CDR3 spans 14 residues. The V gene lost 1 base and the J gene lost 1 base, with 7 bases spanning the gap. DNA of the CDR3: TGTGCCAGCAGCTTAGTTACAGGCCAAGAGACCCAGTACTTC. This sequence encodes CASSLVTGQETQYF.

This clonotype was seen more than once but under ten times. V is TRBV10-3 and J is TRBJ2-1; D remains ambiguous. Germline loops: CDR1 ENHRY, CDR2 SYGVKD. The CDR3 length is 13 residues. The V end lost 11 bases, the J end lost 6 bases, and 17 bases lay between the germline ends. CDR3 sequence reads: CAVQWPNGNEQFF. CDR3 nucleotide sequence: TGTGCCGTACAGTGGCCCAACGGCAATGAGCAGTTCTTC.